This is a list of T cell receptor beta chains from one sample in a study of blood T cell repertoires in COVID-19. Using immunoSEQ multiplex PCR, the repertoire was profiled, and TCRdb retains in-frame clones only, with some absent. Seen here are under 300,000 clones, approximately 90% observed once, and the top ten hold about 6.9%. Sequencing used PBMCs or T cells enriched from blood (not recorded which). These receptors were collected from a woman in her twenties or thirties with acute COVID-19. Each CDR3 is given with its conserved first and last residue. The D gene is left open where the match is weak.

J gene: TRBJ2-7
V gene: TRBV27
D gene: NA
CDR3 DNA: TGTGCCAGCAGACAAATGGGAACAGGATCCTACGATGAGCAGTACTTC
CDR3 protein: CASRQMGTGSYDEQYF

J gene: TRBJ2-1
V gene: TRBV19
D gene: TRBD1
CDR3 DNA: TGTGCCAGTAACATTCCCTCGGGACAGGGGAGCGGTGAGCAGTTCTTC
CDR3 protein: CASNIPSGQGSGEQFF

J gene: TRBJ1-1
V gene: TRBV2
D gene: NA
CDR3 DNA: TGTGCCAGCCGTGGGCACCCGAACACTGAAGCTTTCTTT
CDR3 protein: CASRGHPNTEAFF

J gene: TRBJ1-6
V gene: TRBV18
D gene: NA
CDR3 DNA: TGTGCCAGCTCCTCCCAGGATAATTCACCCCTCCACTTT
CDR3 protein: CASSSQDNSPLHF

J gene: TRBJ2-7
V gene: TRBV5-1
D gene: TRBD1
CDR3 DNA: TGCGCCAGCAATAATCCAGGGGGCGCCGAGCAGTACTTC
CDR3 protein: CASNNPGGAEQYF

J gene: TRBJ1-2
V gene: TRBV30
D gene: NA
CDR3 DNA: TGTGCCTTGCAGGAGGGACCTGGCGGCTACACCTTC
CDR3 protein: CALQEGPGGYTF

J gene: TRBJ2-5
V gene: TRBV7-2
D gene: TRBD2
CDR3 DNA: TGTGCCAGCAGCTTAGTGGGGACTAGTAGTGGGGCGGAGACCCAGTACTTC
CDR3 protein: CASSLVGTSSGAETQYF

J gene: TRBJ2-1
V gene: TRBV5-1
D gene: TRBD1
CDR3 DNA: TGCGCCAGCAGCTTGATCCCGGGACAGGGGGCGTATGAGCAGTTCTTC
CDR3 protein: CASSLIPGQGAYEQFF

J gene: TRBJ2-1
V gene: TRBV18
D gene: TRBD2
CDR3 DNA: TGTGCCAGCTCACGAAGCGGGGGGGACAATGAGCAGTTCTTC
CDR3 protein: CASSRSGGDNEQFF

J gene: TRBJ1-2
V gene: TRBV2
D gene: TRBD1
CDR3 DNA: TGTGCCAGCAGCCAATCCGGGACAGGGTGGGATGGCTACACCTTC
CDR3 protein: CASSQSGTGWDGYTF

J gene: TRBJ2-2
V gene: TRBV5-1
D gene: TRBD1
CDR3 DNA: TGCGCCAGCAGCACGGGACAGGCGAACACCGGGGAGCTGTTTTTT
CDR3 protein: CASSTGQANTGELFF

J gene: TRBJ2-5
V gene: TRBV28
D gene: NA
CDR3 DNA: TGTGCCAGCAGTTTAGGGGGCGCAGAGACCCAGTACTTC
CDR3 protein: CASSLGGAETQYF